A selection of T cell receptor beta chains follows, all from one sample in a study of shared clonotypes between healthy human individuals. Data came from immunoSEQ multiplex PCR; TCRdb stores just in-frame clones and leaves some out. The top ten hold 0.37% of the sample, which has approximately 2,000,000 clones, 85% to 95% seen once. Sequenced input: naive CD4+ T cells from PBMCs. These receptors were collected from a young man in good health. Some clones in this sample may be carry-over from other donors' samples. Each CDR3 is given with its conserved first and last residue. The D gene is left open where the match is weak.

CDR3	DNA	length	D	V	J
CASSLGPPGGYDGYTF	TGTGCCAGCAGCTTAGGTCCCCCAGGGGGGTATGATGGCTACACCTTC	16	TRBD1	TRBV7-2	TRBJ1-2
CASSQGETRSHNEQFF	TGCGCCAGCAGCCAAGGGGAGACTAGGAGTCACAATGAGCAGTTCTTC	16	.	TRBV4-1	TRBJ2-1
CASSAGREYF	TGTGCCAGCAGCGCCGGCAGGGAGTACTTC	10	.	TRBV9	TRBJ2-7
CASSPLLGDTGELFF	TGCGCCAGCAGTCCATTGTTGGGGGACACCGGGGAGCTGTTTTTT	15	.	TRBV5-1	TRBJ2-2
CASSLGLTASTDTQYF	TGCGCCAGCAGCTTAGGGCTGACCGCTAGCACAGATACGCAGTATTTT	16	.	TRBV5-1	TRBJ2-3
CASSPGGTVSGANVLTF	TGTGCCAGCAGCCCGGGGGGCACAGTCTCTGGGGCCAACGTCCTGACTTTC	17	.	TRBV5-4	TRBJ2-6
CASSPPSGNGYTF	TGTGCCAGCTCACCACCGTCAGGAAATGGCTACACCTTC	13	.	TRBV18	TRBJ1-2
CASSRGQGDYGYTF	TGTGCCAGTAGCCGAGGACAGGGGGACTATGGCTACACCTTC	14	TRBD1	TRBV19	TRBJ1-2
CASSAGDRGRTNEKLFF	TGTGCCAGCAGCGCCGGGGACAGGGGGCGAACTAATGAAAAACTGTTTTTT	17	TRBD1	TRBV9	TRBJ1-4
CASSYQGNQPQHF	TGTGCCAGCAGTTACCAGGGAAATCAGCCCCAGCATTTT	13	.	TRBV6-6	TRBJ1-5
CASSSGHANTGELFF	TGCGCCAGCAGCTCGGGACACGCAAACACCGGGGAGCTGTTTTTT	15	.	TRBV5-1	TRBJ2-2
CASSHRTGAETQYF	TGTGCCAGCAGCCACCGGACGGGCGCGGAGACCCAGTACTTC	14	.	TRBV28	TRBJ2-5
CASSGRTSYEQYF	TGTGCCAGCAGCGGGCGGACTAGCTACGAGCAGTACTTC	13	TRBD2	TRBV11-3	TRBJ2-7
CASSLYSGNTIYF	TGTGCCAGCAGCTTATACTCTGGAAACACCATATATTTT	13	.	TRBV7-7	TRBJ1-3
CASRGLLSGANVLTF	TGCGCCAGCAGGGGCTTACTCTCTGGGGCCAACGTCCTGACTTTC	15	.	TRBV5-1	TRBJ2-6
CASSLAVRGLEAFF	TGTGCCAGCAGCTTAGCGGTTAGGGGACTTGAAGCTTTCTTT	14	.	TRBV7-2	TRBJ1-1
CASSIRSGIHGYTF	TGTGCCAGTAGTATAAGGTCGGGAATCCATGGCTACACCTTC	14	.	TRBV19	TRBJ1-2